These T cell receptor beta chains were read from a single sample in a study of shared clonotypes between healthy human individuals. Here immunoSEQ multiplex PCR was the method, and the copy in TCRdb shows in-frame clones only, minus some. The sample contains roughly 600,000 clones, roughly 98% of which appear only once. Input material: naive CD8+ T cells sorted from blood. Receptors were obtained from a man aged 30 to 45 in good health. Each CDR3 is given without its conserved first and last residue. Fields, in order: clone size, V gene, CDR3 length, D gene, CDR3 protein. The D gene is left open where the match is weak. The listing skips clone size in some rows; elsewhere it reads once, few, many or a size class.

clone_size: once
v_call: TRBV6-4
cdr3_length: 12
d_call: TRBD1
cdr3_aa: ASSSDRGDDEQY

clone_size: -
v_call: TRBV4-1
cdr3_length: 13
d_call: TRBD2
cdr3_aa: ASSQTTSGTYEQY

clone_size: -
v_call: TRBV27
cdr3_length: 18
d_call: -
cdr3_aa: ASSLIDSLHTLASTDTQY

clone_size: -
v_call: TRBV10-3
cdr3_length: 13
d_call: -
cdr3_aa: AISEFGRGTGELF

clone_size: -
v_call: TRBV27
cdr3_length: 11
d_call: -
cdr3_aa: ASSFGLYYEQY

clone_size: -
v_call: TRBV13
cdr3_length: 13
d_call: -
cdr3_aa: ASSLAGISNQPQH

clone_size: -
v_call: TRBV11-2
cdr3_length: 13
d_call: TRBD2
cdr3_aa: ASSWTSGPYNEQF

clone_size: -
v_call: TRBV29-1
cdr3_length: 11
d_call: -
cdr3_aa: SVVASGYHEQY

clone_size: once
v_call: TRBV7-9
cdr3_length: 14
d_call: TRBD2
cdr3_aa: ASSSRASGAQETQY

clone_size: -
v_call: TRBV19
cdr3_length: 10
d_call: -
cdr3_aa: ASSTSTGTRS